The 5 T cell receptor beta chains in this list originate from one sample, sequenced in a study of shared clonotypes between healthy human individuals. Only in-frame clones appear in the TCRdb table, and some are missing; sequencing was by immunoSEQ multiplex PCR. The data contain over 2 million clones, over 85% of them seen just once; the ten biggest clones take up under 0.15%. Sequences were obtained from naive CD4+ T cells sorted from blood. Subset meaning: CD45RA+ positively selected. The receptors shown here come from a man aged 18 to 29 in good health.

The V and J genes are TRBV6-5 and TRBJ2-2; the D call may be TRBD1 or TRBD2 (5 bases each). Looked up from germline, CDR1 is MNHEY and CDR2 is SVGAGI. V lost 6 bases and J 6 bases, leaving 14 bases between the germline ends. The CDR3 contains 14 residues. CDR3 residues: CASSIRDPPGELFF. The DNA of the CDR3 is TGTGCCAGCAGCATCCGGGACCCTCCCGGGGAGCTGTTTTTT.

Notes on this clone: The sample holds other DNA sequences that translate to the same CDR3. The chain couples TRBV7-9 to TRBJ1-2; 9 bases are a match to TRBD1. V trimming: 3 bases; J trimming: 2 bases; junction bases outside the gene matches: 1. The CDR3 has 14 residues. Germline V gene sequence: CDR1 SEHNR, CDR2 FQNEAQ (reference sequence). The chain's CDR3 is CASSFGTGNYGYTF. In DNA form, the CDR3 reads TGTGCCAGCAGCTTCGGGACAGGGAACTATGGCTACACCTTC.

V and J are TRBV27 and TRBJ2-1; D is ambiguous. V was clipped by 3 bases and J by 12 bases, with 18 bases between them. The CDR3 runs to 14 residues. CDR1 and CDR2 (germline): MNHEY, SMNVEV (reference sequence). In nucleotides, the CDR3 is TGTGCCAGCAGTTTGTCGTCCAGGCAACAAGGGCAGTTCTTC. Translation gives CASSLSSRQQGQFF.

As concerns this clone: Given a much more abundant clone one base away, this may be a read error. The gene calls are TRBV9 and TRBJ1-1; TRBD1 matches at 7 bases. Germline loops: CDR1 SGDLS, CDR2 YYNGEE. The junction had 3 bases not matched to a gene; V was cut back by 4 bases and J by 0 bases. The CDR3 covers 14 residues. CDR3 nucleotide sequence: TGTGCCAGCAGCTTGGGACAGCTGAACACTGAAGCTTTCTTT. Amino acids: CASSLGQLNTEAFF.

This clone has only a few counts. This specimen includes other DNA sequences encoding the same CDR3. The CDR3 loop reads CAIGPGADTQYF. DNA for the CDR3: TGTGCCATAGGGCCGGGGGCAGATACGCAGTATTTT. The chain couples TRBV10-3 to TRBJ2-3; possible D gene TRBD2, 6 bases. Germline V gene data show CDR1 as ENHRY and CDR2 as SYGVKD. The ends were cut back, 9 bases at V and 4 bases at J, with 11 bases in the middle. The CDR3 is 12 residues long.